This T cell receptor beta chain was captured in a study of T cell responses to AZD1222 COVID-19 vaccine. Points from the study as a whole: Spike-specific TCR depth and breadth grew after two AZD1222 doses. Spike-wide coverage was observed for vaccine-associated CD4 TCRs, with dominant responses at 160-218 and 743-854.

With respect to this clone: Its antigen remains unidentified.

CDR3 size: 15 residues. V was pared by 3 bases and J by 5 bases, with 16 bases between. The V gene's germline CDR1 is LNHDA and CDR2 SQIVND (reference sequence). Sequencing used immunoSEQ multiplex PCR; TCRdb keeps in-frame clones, though not all of them. The table records about 130,000 clones, more than 80% of them present only once. Sample: peripheral blood, taken on day 0 of AZD1222 vaccination. This sequence was found in an adult in good health. This chain joins TRBV19 and TRBJ1-1; a possible D gene is TRBD1 (5 bases). The CDR3 DNA is TGTGCCAGTAGTATTGGGGGGACGGGAGGGACTGAAGCTTTCTTT. This codes for CASSIGGTGGTEAFF.